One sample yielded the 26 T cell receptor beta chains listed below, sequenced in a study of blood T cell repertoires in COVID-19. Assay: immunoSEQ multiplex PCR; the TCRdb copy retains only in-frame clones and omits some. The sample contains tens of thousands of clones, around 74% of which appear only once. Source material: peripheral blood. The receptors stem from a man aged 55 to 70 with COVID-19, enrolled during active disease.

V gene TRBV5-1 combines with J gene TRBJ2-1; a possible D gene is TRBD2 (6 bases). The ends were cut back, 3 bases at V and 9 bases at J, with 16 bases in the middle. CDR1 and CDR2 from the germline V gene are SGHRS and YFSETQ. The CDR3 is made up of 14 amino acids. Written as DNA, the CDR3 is TGCGCCAGCAGCTCCCCCGGGACTCAAGGTGAGCAGTTCTTC. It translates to CASSSPGTQGEQFF.

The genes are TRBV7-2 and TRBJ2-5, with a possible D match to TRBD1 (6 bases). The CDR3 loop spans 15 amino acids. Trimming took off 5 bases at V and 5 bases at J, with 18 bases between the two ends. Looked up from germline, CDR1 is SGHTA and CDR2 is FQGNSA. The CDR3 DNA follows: TGTGCCAGCAGCCCACAGGCCAACAGGGTTGAGACCCAGTACTTC. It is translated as CASSPQANRVETQYF. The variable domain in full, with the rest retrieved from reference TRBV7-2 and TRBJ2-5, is GAGVSQSPSNKVTEKGKDVELRCDPISGHTALYWYRQSLGQGLEFLIYFQGNSAPDKSGLPSDRFSAERTGGSVSTLTIQRTQQEDSAVYLCASSPQANRVETQYFGPGTRLLVL.

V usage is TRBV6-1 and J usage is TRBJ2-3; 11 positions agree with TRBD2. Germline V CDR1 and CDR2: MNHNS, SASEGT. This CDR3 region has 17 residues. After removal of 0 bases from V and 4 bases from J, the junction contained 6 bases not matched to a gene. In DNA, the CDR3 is TGTGCCAGCAGTGAAGCGCTTCCTAGCGGGGGGCCAGATACGCAGTATTTT. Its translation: CASSEALPSGGPDTQYF.

The chain's CDR3 is CASSSHPGTASYEQYF. CDR3 nucleotides: TGTGCCAGCAGTTCCCACCCCGGGACAGCGAGCTACGAGCAGTACTTC. The rearrangement uses TRBV27 and TRBJ2-7; TRBD1 matches at 7 bases. This CDR3 contains 16 residues. CDR1 MNHEY and CDR2 SMNVEV come from the germline V gene (reference sequence). J gave up 3 bases and V 4 bases, and 12 bases lay outside the gene matches.

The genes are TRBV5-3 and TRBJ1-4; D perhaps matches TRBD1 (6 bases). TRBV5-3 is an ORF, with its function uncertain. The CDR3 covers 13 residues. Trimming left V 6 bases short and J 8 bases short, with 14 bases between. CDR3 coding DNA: TGTGCCAGAACCGGGGGGCGTAGGGAAAAACTGTTTTTT. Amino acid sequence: CARTGGRREKLFF.

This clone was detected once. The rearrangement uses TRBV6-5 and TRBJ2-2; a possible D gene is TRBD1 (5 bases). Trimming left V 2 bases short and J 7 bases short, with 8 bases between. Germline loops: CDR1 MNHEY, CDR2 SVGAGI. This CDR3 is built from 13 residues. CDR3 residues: CASSYSRDGELFF. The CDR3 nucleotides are TGTGCCAGCAGTTACAGCAGGGACGGGGAGCTGTTTTTT.

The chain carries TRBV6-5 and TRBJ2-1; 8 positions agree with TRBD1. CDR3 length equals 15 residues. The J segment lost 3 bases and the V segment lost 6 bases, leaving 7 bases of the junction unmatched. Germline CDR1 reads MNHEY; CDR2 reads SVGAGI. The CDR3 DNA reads TGTGCCAGCAGCCGCGGACAGGGTGGCTACAATGAGCAGTTCTTC. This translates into CASSRGQGGYNEQFF.

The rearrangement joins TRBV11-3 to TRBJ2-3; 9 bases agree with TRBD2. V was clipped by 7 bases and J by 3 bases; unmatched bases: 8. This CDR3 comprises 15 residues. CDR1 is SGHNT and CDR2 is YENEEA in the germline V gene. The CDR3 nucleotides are TGTGCCAGCACCCCGGGGCTAGCGGGAACAGATACGCAGTATTTT. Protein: CASTPGLAGTDTQYF.

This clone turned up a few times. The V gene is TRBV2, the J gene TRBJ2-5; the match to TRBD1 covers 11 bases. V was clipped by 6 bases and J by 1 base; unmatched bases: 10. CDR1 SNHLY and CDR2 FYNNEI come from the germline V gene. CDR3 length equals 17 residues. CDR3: CASRRGQGAPGQETQYF. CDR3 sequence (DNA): TGTGCCAGCAGGCGCGGACAGGGGGCTCCTGGCCAAGAGACCCAGTACTTC.

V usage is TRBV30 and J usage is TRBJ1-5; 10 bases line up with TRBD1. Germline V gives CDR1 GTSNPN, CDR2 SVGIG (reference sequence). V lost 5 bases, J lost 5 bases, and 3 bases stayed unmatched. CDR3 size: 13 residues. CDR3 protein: CAWDRGRDQPQHF. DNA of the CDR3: TGTGCCTGGGACAGGGGGCGAGATCAGCCCCAGCATTTT.

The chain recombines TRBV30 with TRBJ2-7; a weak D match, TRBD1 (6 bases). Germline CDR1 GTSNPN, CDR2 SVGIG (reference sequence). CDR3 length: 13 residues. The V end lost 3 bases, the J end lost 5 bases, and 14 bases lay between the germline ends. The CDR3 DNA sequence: TGTGCCTGGAGCCTGGGGGCAGGGGACGAGCAGTACTTC. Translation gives CAWSLGAGDEQYF.

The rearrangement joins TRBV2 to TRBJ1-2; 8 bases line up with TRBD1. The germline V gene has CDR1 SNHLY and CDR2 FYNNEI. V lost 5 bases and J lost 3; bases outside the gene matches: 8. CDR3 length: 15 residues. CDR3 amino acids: CASSRDGQGHYGYTF. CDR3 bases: TGTGCCAGCAGTCGGGACGGACAGGGCCACTATGGCTACACCTTC.

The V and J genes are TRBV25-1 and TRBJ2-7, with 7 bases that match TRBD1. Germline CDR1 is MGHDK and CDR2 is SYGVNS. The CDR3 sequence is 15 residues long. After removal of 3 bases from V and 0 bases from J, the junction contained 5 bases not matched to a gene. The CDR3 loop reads CASSEDRPFSYEQYF. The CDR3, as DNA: TGTGCCAGCAGTGAGGACAGGCCCTTCTCCTACGAGCAGTACTTC.

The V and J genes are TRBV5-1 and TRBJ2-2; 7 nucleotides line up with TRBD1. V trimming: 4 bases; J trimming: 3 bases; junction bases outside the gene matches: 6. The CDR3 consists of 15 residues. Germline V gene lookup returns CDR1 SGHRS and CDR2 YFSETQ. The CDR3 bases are TGCGCCAGCAGCAGTCAGGGGGTTCACACCGGGGAGCTGTTTTTT. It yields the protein CASSSQGVHTGELFF.

CDR3 DNA sequence: TGTGCCACCAGCACCTGGGCTAACCAAGAGACCCAGTACTTC. It is translated as CATSTWANQETQYF. The chain recombines TRBV15 with TRBJ2-5; D remains unclear. The CDR3 runs to 14 residues. Per germline, CDR1 LNHNV and CDR2 YYDKDF (reference sequence). Trimming cost V 4 bases and J 0 bases, with 9 bases left between them.

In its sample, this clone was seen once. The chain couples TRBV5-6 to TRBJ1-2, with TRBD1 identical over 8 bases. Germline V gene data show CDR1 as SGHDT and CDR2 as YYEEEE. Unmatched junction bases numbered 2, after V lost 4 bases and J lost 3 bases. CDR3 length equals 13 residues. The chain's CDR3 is CASSTGGDYGYTF. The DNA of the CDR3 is TGTGCCAGCAGCACAGGGGGGGACTATGGCTACACCTTC.

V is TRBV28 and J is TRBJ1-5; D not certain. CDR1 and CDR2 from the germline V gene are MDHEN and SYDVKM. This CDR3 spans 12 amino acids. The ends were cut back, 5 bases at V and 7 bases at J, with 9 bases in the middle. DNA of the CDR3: TGTGCCAGCAGTGGGGAGCGACAGCCCCAGCATTTT. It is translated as CASSGERQPQHF.

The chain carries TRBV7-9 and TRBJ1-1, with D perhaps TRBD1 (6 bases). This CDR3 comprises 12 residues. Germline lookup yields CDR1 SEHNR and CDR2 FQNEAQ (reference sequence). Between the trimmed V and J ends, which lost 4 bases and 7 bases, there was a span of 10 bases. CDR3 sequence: CASSWDTNEAFF. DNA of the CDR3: TGTGCCAGCAGCTGGGACACGAATGAAGCTTTCTTT.

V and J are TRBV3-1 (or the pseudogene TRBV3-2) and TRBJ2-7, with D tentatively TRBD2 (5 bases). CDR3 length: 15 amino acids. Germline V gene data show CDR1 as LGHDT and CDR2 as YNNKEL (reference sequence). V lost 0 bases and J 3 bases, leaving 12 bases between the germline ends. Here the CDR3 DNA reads TGTGCCAGCAGCCAAGACGGGGTGGCTTACTACGAGCAGTACTTC. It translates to CASSQDGVAYYEQYF.

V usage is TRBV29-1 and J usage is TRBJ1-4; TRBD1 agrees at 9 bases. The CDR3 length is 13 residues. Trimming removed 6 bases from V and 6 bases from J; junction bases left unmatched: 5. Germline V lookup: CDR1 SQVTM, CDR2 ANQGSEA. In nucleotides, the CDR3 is TGCAGCGTGGAGAGGACAGGGGATGAAAAACTGTTTTTT. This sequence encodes CSVERTGDEKLFF.

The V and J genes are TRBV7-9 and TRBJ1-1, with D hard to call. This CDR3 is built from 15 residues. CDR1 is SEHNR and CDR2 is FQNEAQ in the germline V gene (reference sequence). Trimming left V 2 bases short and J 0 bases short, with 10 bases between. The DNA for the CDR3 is TGTGCCAGCAGCTTATCGGGTCTCATGAACACTGAAGCTTTCTTT. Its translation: CASSLSGLMNTEAFF.

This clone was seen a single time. The CDR3 reads CASSLGGTGVSPLHF. The CDR3 bases are TGCGCCAGCAGCTTGGGCGGGACAGGCGTTTCACCCCTCCACTTT. V and J are TRBV5-1 and TRBJ1-6; 8 bases fit TRBD1. Germline V gives CDR1 SGHRS, CDR2 YFSETQ. V lost 0 bases, J lost 9 bases, and 5 bases stayed unmatched. This CDR3 has 15 amino acids.

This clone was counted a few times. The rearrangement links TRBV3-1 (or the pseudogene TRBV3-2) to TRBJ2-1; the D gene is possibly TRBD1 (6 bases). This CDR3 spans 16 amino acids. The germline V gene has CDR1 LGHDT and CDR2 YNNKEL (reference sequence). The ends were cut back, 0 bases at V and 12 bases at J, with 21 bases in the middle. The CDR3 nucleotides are TGTGCCAGCAGCCAAGAACGGGGCAGGGGTGTAAGTCGGCAGTTCTTC. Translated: CASSQERGRGVSRQFF.

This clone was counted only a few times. This CDR3 reads CASSPPGGTEAFF. CDR3 coding DNA: TGTGCCAGCTCACCACCAGGGGGCACTGAAGCTTTCTTT. The chain uses TRBV18 and TRBJ1-1, with D possibly TRBD1 on 6 matching bases. This CDR3 has 13 amino acids. CDR1 and CDR2 (germline): KGHSH, LQKENI. Trimming cost V 0 bases and J 4 bases, with 6 bases left between them.

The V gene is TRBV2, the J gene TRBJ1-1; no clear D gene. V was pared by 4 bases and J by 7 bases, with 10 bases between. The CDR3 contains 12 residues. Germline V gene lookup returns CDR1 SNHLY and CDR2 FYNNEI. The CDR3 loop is CASSAEKNEAFF. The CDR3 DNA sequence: TGTGCCAGCAGTGCCGAGAAAAATGAAGCTTTCTTT.

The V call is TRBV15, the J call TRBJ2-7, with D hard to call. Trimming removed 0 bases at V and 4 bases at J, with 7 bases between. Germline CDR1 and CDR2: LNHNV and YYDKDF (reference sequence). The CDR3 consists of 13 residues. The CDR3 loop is CATSRDLPYEQYF. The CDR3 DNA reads TGTGCCACCAGCAGAGATCTACCTTACGAGCAGTACTTC.